This TCR beta chain is from a study of shared clonotypes between healthy human individuals. Only in-frame clones appear in the TCRdb table, and some are missing; sequencing was by immunoSEQ multiplex PCR. The table shows some 2,100,000 clones, with just over 90% occurring only once. This CDR3 is built from 15 residues. Germline CDR1 LGHNA, CDR2 YNFKEQ. Trimming took off 3 bases at V and 3 bases at J, with 11 bases between the two ends. The naive CD8 population came from CD45RO-negative cells selected for CCR7, without terminally differentiated effector memory CD45RA+ cells. Sequenced sample: naive CD8+ T cells from PBMCs. This TCR was recovered from a man younger than 35 in good health. Some clones in this sample may be carry-over from other donors' samples. The chain joins TRBV4-2 to TRBJ1-4; D possibly corresponds to TRBD1 (6 bases). The CDR3 DNA is TGTGCCAGCAGCCACCCGGGACAATCTAATGAAAAACTGTTTTTT. Its translation: CASSHPGQSNEKLFF.